Below, 27 T cell receptor beta chains from the same sample are listed, as sequenced in a study of OX40 agonist ivuxolimab in advanced cancers. TCRdb's copy holds only in-frame clones and misses some; the assay was immunoSEQ multiplex PCR. The data hold tens of thousands of clones, with over 75% observed a single time. The sample was CD4+ or CD8+ T cells sorted from blood, taken in a trial of the OX40 agonist ivuxolimab. The receptor set was obtained from an adult with an advanced solid tumor such as melanoma, head and neck, liver or kidney cancer.

The chain carries TRBV6-4 and TRBJ2-2, with D tentatively TRBD1 or TRBD2 (5 bases each). The CDR3 sequence is 16 residues long. Germline-derived CDR1 and CDR2 are MRHNA and SNTAGT. V was pared by 0 bases and J by 1 base, with 9 bases between. Here the CDR3 DNA reads TGTGCCAGCAGTGACTCGCCAGGGAGGAACACCGGGGAGCTGTTTTTT. It codes for CASSDSPGRNTGELFF.

In its sample, this clone was seen once. The V and J genes are TRBV19 and TRBJ2-1, with 7 positions matching TRBD2. The V segment lost 5 bases and the J segment 10 bases; nucleotides outside the gene matches: 14. This CDR3 comprises 15 residues. Per the germline V gene, CDR1 is LNHDA and CDR2 is SQIVND (reference sequence). Here the CDR3 DNA reads TGTGCCAGTAGTCCGGCCAACTTAGCGGGTTGGGAGCAGTTCTTC. Protein sequence: CASSPANLAGWEQFF.

This clone was picked up a small number of times. This chain connects TRBV30 to TRBJ1-2; no clear D. The CDR3 runs 11 residues. V was cut by 3 bases and J by 4 bases, with 6 bases left in between. Germline CDR1 reads GTSNPN; CDR2 reads SVGIG (reference sequence). CDR3: CAWSYSYGYTF. For the CDR3, the DNA is TGTGCCTGGAGCTACTCCTATGGCTACACCTTC.

This chain uses TRBV19 with TRBJ2-3; TRBD2 matches 9 bases. The CDR3 length is 18 residues. Trimming cost V 3 bases and J 0 bases; bases outside gene matches: 10. The germline gives CDR1 LNHDA, CDR2 SQIVND (reference sequence). The CDR3 DNA reads as TGTGCCAGTAGTATGGTCTCGACTAGCGGATCCAGCACAGATACGCAGTATTTT. This codes for CASSMVSTSGSSTDTQYF.

The V call is TRBV7-3, the J call TRBJ2-7; D is perhaps TRBD2 (5 bases). Germline assignment: CDR1 SGHTA and CDR2 FQGTGA. The ends were cut back, 3 bases at V and 6 bases at J, with 12 bases in the middle. The CDR3 is 13 residues long. The CDR3: CASSFQRNGEQYF. The CDR3 coding sequence is TGTGCCAGCAGCTTTCAGCGGAATGGCGAGCAGTACTTC.

This sequence joins TRBV12-1 and TRBJ2-7; TRBD2, the table's D call, lacks a check against the DNA. TRBV12-1 is labeled a pseudogene. The CDR3 has 16 amino acids. The CDR3 DNA reads TGTGCCAGCAGCTTTGCGCAACTAGCCCTAACCCTCGAGCAGTACTTC. Translation: CASSFAQLALTLEQYF.

The chain uses TRBV4-3 and TRBJ1-2; D not certain. Between the trimmed V and J ends, which lost 1 base and 5 bases, there was a span of 14 bases. Per germline, CDR1 LGHNA and CDR2 YSLEER. The CDR3 loop spans 15 amino acids. In DNA, the CDR3 is TGCGCCAGCAGCCAAGGGGTTTCTCTACCGTATGGCTACACCTTC. It yields the protein CASSQGVSLPYGYTF.

The sample holds a few counts of this clone. The chain recombines TRBV6-1 with TRBJ1-2, with 9 bases identical to TRBD1. Germline-derived CDR1 and CDR2 are MNHNS and SASEGT. Losses at the gene ends were 4 bases for V and 6 bases for J; bases not matched to a gene: 6. This CDR3 region has 14 residues. CDR3 sequence (DNA): TGTGCCAGCAGTGTTACAGGGGGCGCGAATGGCTACACCTTC. It specifies CASSVTGGANGYTF.

The V call is TRBV5-1, the J call TRBJ2-5; D call uncertain. Germline V gene data show CDR1 as SGHRS and CDR2 as YFSETQ. V lost 0 bases to trimming and J lost 1 base, with 7 bases between them. The CDR3 extends over 14 amino acids. CDR3 nucleotide sequence: TGCGCCAGCAGCTTGGACAGATCCCAAGAGACCCAGTACTTC. Translation: CASSLDRSQETQYF.

This clone came up a few times. DNA for the CDR3: TGTGCCAGCAGTGAATACAAGAGCACAGATACGCAGTATTTT. Translation gives CASSEYKSTDTQYF. V and J are TRBV25-1 and TRBJ2-3; D is unresolved. The V end was cut by 0 bases, the J end by 0 bases, with 4 bases between. Germline assignment: CDR1 MGHDK and CDR2 SYGVNS. The CDR3 runs to 14 residues.

This chain's CDR3 is CASSYLGGYTF. CDR3 bases: TGTGCCAGCAGTTATTTGGGTGGCTACACCTTC. The chain combines TRBV28 with TRBJ1-2; unclear D gene. CDR1 and CDR2 (germline): MDHEN, SYDVKM. The CDR3 consists of 11 residues. V lost 4 bases and J 7 bases, leaving 7 bases between the germline ends.

The V and J genes are TRBV11-2 and TRBJ2-1, with TRBD1 matching over 8 bases. V was clipped by 5 bases and J by 7 bases; unmatched bases: 13. This CDR3 region has 16 residues. In germline, CDR1 is SGHAT, CDR2 FQNNGV. The CDR3 loop reads CASSTTFRGLDNEQFF. The CDR3 coding sequence is TGTGCCAGCAGCACCACATTCAGGGGGCTGGATAATGAGCAGTTCTTC.

This clone was counted a single time. One end of the junction fails to match germline, which may point to a read error. This rearrangement joins TRBV7-7 to TRBJ2-5; perhaps TRBD2 as D (5 bases). The CDR3 totals 13 residues. The V gene's germline CDR1 is SSHAT and CDR2 FNYEAQ (reference sequence). The CDR3 DNA reads as TGTGCTAGCAGCTTGTATCCGGGGGAGACCCAGTACTTC. This sequence encodes CASSLYPGETQYF.

A single count supports this clone. The CDR3 sequence: CASSEGVKNIQYF. DNA for the CDR3: TGTGCCAGCAGTGAAGGGGTCAAAAACATTCAGTACTTC. The gene calls are TRBV6-1 and TRBJ2-4; D unresolved. There are 13 residues in the CDR3. V was trimmed by 1 base and J by 3 bases, leaving 4 bases between them. CDR1 MNHNS and CDR2 SASEGT come from the germline V gene.

The chain uses TRBV7-3 and TRBJ2-2; 8 positions agree with TRBD2. Germline assignment: CDR1 SGHTA and CDR2 FQGTGA. The V segment lost 2 bases and the J segment 5 bases; nucleotides outside the gene matches: 4. The CDR3 sequence is 15 residues long. Written as DNA, the CDR3 is TGTGCCAGCAGCTTAGGTCTAGCGGGTACCGGGGAGCTGTTTTTT. It specifies CASSLGLAGTGELFF.

The chain carries TRBV19 and TRBJ2-1; TRBD2 matches 9 bases. This CDR3 has 16 amino acids. V trimming: 1 base; J trimming: 4 bases; junction bases outside the gene matches: 5. Germline CDR1 is LNHDA and CDR2 is SQIVND (reference sequence). DNA of the CDR3: TGTGCCAGTAGTATAGTAGCTAGCGGGGCGTACAATGAGCAGTTCTTC. Encoded protein: CASSIVASGAYNEQFF. Complete variable domain (other parts from reference TRBV19 and TRBJ2-1): DGGITQSPKYLFRKEGQNVTLSCEQNLNHDAMYWYRQDPGQGLRLIYYSQIVNDFQKGDIAEGYSVSREKKESFPLTVTSAQKNPTAFYLCASSIVASGAYNEQFFGPGTRLTVL.

The rearrangement joins TRBV7-9 to TRBJ1-3; weak D call: TRBD1 (5 bases). Germline values: CDR1 SEHNR, CDR2 FQNEAQ (reference sequence). The CDR3 spans 14 residues. V lost 5 bases to trimming and J lost 6 bases, with 14 bases between them. CDR3: CASSQEGRVNTIYF. Written as DNA, the CDR3 is TGTGCCAGCAGCCAAGAGGGGAGAGTAAACACCATATATTTT.

This chain links TRBV28 with TRBJ2-7; 10 nucleotides align to TRBD1. The CDR3 runs 17 residues. The J segment lost 4 bases and the V segment lost 2 bases, leaving 11 bases of the junction unmatched. Germline CDR1 MDHEN, CDR2 SYDVKM. The CDR3 loop reads CASSLSTIGTGVYEQYF. The CDR3 bases are TGTGCCAGCAGTTTAAGTACGATAGGGACAGGGGTATACGAGCAGTACTTC. Full variable domain (rest looked up from reference TRBV28 and TRBJ2-7): DVKVTQSSRYLVKRTGEKVFLECVQDMDHENMFWYRQDPGLGLRLIYFSYDVKMKEKGDIPEGYSVSREKKERFSLILESASTNQTSMYLCASSLSTIGTGVYEQYFGPGTRLTVT.

The chain recombines TRBV6-1 with TRBJ1-2; D possibly corresponds to TRBD1 (6 bases). CDR3 size: 14 residues. CDR1 and CDR2 (germline): MNHNS, SASEGT. Trimming shortened V by 7 bases and J by 2 bases, and 14 bases separated the two germline ends. The CDR3 sequence: CASTPWTENYGYTF. The CDR3 DNA reads as TGTGCCAGCACTCCCTGGACAGAAAACTATGGCTACACCTTC.

V and J are TRBV6-5 and TRBJ2-5, with 8 bases that match TRBD1. J was trimmed by 5 bases and V by 5 bases; bases with no gene match: 4. The CDR3 length is 13 residues. The germline V gene has CDR1 MNHEY and CDR2 SVGAGI. CDR3 region: CASSQGAWETQYF. In DNA form, the CDR3 reads TGTGCCAGCAGTCAGGGGGCCTGGGAGACCCAGTACTTC.

This rearrangement joins TRBV2 to TRBJ2-3; 7 nucleotides align to TRBD2. There are 15 residues in the CDR3. V gave up 7 bases and J gave up 7 bases; unmatched junction bases: 14. CDR1 and CDR2 from the germline V gene are SNHLY and FYNNEI. The chain's CDR3 is CASILLVGGGNTQYF. CDR3 DNA sequence: TGTGCCAGCATTCTGTTGGTTGGGGGAGGGAATACGCAGTATTTT.

The chain joins TRBV7-9 to TRBJ2-3; 10 nucleotides align to TRBD2. The junction had 6 bases not matched to a gene; V was cut back by 3 bases and J by 0 bases. This CDR3 region has 17 residues. Germline CDR1 reads SEHNR; CDR2 reads FQNEAQ (reference sequence). CDR3 coding DNA: TGTGCCAGCAGCTTTGGATGGACTAGCGGCAGCACAGATACGCAGTATTTT. This translates into CASSFGWTSGSTDTQYF.

V is TRBV20-1 and J is TRBJ2-5, with D possibly TRBD2 on 7 matching bases. Germline V gene data show CDR1 as DFQATT and CDR2 as SNEGSKA (reference sequence). The CDR3 is 11 amino acids. V was shortened by 5 bases and J by 9 bases, with 13 bases between the two germline ends. CDR3 nucleotide sequence: TGCAGTGCTTCCCCGGGGGGCGCCCAGTACTTC. This translates into CSASPGGAQYF.

The chain's CDR3 is CASSNGGGTVLTF. Here the CDR3 DNA reads TGTGCCAGTAGTAACGGGGGGGGAACCGTCCTGACTTTC. The V call is TRBV19, the J call TRBJ2-6; 8 bases align to TRBD2. Germline CDR1 reads LNHDA; CDR2 reads SQIVND (reference sequence). CDR3 length: 13 amino acids. Losses at the gene ends were 4 bases for V and 12 bases for J; bases not matched to a gene: 5.

The genes are TRBV6-1 and TRBJ2-1, with D possibly being TRBD1 or TRBD2 (9 bases each). Germline V gene sequence: CDR1 MNHNS, CDR2 SASEGT. This CDR3 has 20 amino acids. V was cut by 1 base and J by 9 bases, with 31 bases left in between. The CDR3 sequence: CASSEDRGPSGVGARSEQFF. CDR3 nucleotides: TGTGCCAGCAGTGAAGACAGGGGGCCTAGCGGGGTTGGGGCTCGGAGTGAGCAGTTCTTC.

The rearrangement joins TRBV20-1 to TRBJ1-6; D is uncertain. The germline CDR1 and CDR2 sequences are DFQATT and SNEGSKA (reference sequence). CDR3 length: 11 residues. Trimming removed 6 bases at V and 9 bases at J, with 9 bases between. This chain's CDR3 is CSATAGSPLHF. In DNA form, the CDR3 reads TGCAGTGCAACCGCCGGTTCACCCCTCCACTTT.

In DNA, the CDR3 is TGTGCCAGCAGCGTAATAGATGGGAGGAATGAGCAGTTCTTC. It yields the protein CASSVIDGRNEQFF. This rearrangement joins TRBV9 to TRBJ2-1; D possibly corresponds to TRBD2 (6 bases). The CDR3 runs to 14 residues. Deletions cut 1 base from V and 7 bases from J, with 12 bases between. The germline V gene encodes CDR1 SGDLS and CDR2 YYNGEE.